These 32 T cell receptor beta chains came from one sample sequenced in a study of blood T cell repertoires in COVID-19. TCRdb's table, derived via immunoSEQ multiplex PCR, lists solely in-frame clones and lacks some. The table lists about 40,000 clones, around nine tenths of them singletons, with 7% to 9% in the top ten. Sequencing input: peripheral blood. These receptors were taken from a woman aged 70-85 years with acute or convalescent COVID-19.

J is TRBJ2-7 and V is TRBV12-3 or TRBV12-4, with D perhaps TRBD2 (5 bases). This CDR3 has 13 residues. V was clipped by 1 base and J by 3 bases, with 7 bases between them. CDR3 DNA sequence: TGTGCCAGCAGTTTAGGAGGAGGCTACGAGCAGTACGTC. Translating it yields CASSLGGGYEQYV.

V is TRBV19 and J is TRBJ2-3, with a possible D match to TRBD2 (7 bases). V was clipped by 5 bases and J by 5 bases, with 20 bases between them. CDR3 length equals 16 residues. Germline CDR1 LNHDA, CDR2 SQIVND (reference sequence). CDR3 protein: CASSPNGGGRIDTQYF. CDR3 DNA sequence: TGTGCCAGTAGTCCAAATGGGGGGGGGCGTATAGATACGCAGTATTTT.

The chain employs TRBV29-1 and TRBJ2-1; 10 nucleotides agree with TRBD2. V was pared by 6 bases and J by 7 bases, with 15 bases of the junction left unmatched. The germline CDR1 and CDR2 sequences are SQVTM and ANQGSEA. The CDR3 loop spans 16 amino acids. CDR3 DNA: TGCAGCGTCCAATGGCCCCGGACTAGCGGAAAAAATGAGCAGTTCTTC. It encodes CSVQWPRTSGKNEQFF.

The chain joins TRBV19 to TRBJ2-5; D uncertain. V gave up 6 bases and J gave up 1 base, with 15 bases separating them. CDR3 size: 15 residues. Germline CDR1 reads LNHDA; CDR2 reads SQIVND (reference sequence). The CDR3 sequence is CASRSPTDTQETQYF. DNA for the CDR3: TGTGCCAGTAGATCACCCACAGATACCCAAGAGACCCAGTACTTC.

The rearrangement links TRBV6-2 or TRBV6-3 to TRBJ2-2; TRBD2 is a possible D gene (6 bases). Looked up from germline, CDR1 is MNHEY and CDR2 is SVGEGT. This CDR3 region has 17 residues. V was pared by 1 base and J by 3 bases, with 15 bases between. CDR3 amino acids: CASSYWRREKDTGELFF. CDR3 sequence (DNA): TGTGCCAGCAGTTACTGGAGGCGGGAAAAAGACACCGGGGAGCTGTTTTTT.

The genes are TRBV5-5 and TRBJ2-5; no firm D call. This CDR3 has 14 residues. V gave up 0 bases and J gave up 5 bases, with 11 bases separating them. CDR1 SGHKS and CDR2 YYEKEE come from the germline V gene (reference sequence). The CDR3 bases are TGTGCCAGCAGCTTGGAAGCGACGACGGAGACCCAGTACTTC. Translation: CASSLEATTETQYF.

Relative to its sample, this clone is medium-sized. The CDR3 spells CASSQVGYRGPYEQYV. The CDR3 DNA reads as TGTGCCAGCAGTCAGGTGGGGTACAGGGGACCCTACGAGCAGTACGTC. This sequence joins TRBV5-6 and TRBJ2-7; 7 positions agree with TRBD1. The length of the CDR3 is 16 residues. V dropped 5 bases and J dropped 2; count of bases not matched to a gene: 13. CDR1 is SGHDT and CDR2 is YYEEEE in the germline V gene.

This chain uses TRBV10-3 with TRBJ1-1, with no clear D. Germline V gene sequence: CDR1 ENHRY, CDR2 SYGVKD. The CDR3 totals 14 residues. Trimming removed 3 bases at V and 8 bases at J, with 16 bases between. The CDR3 is CAISDPGEPLEAFF. CDR3 DNA: TGTGCCATCAGTGACCCGGGAGAGCCGTTAGAAGCTTTCTTT.

This clone was seen just once. The rearrangement joins TRBV10-1 to TRBJ2-2; 12 nucleotides agree with TRBD1. The length of the CDR3 is 16 residues. CDR1 WNHNN and CDR2 SYGVQD come from the germline V gene (reference sequence). Unmatched junction bases numbered 7, after V lost 6 bases and J lost 5 bases. For the CDR3, the DNA is TGCGCCAGCAGCTCCGGGACAGGGGGCCAGACCGGGGAGCTGTTTTTT. Translation: CASSSGTGGQTGELFF.

The chain is built from TRBV27 and TRBJ2-1; the match to TRBD1 covers 8 bases. V dropped 5 bases and J dropped 6; count of bases not matched to a gene: 12. Germline values: CDR1 MNHEY, CDR2 SMNVEV (reference sequence). CDR3 size: 16 residues. CDR3 DNA: TGTGCCAGCAGTGCGCCGAAACAGGGGGGCCCCAATGAGCAGTTCTTC. Protein: CASSAPKQGGPNEQFF.

V and J are TRBV30 and TRBJ1-1, with D hard to call. V was trimmed by 3 bases and J by 6 bases, leaving 11 bases between them. In germline, CDR1 is GTSNPN, CDR2 SVGIG (reference sequence). The CDR3 totals 12 residues. The CDR3 reads CAWSLNTPEAFF. The CDR3 DNA reads TGTGCCTGGAGCTTAAACACCCCTGAAGCTTTCTTT. Together with reference TRBV30 and TRBJ1-1, the CDR3 gives the full variable domain: SQTIHQWPATLVQPVGSPLSLECTVEGTSNPNLYWYRQAAGRGLQLLFYSVGIGQISSEVPQNLSASRPQDRQFILSSKKLLLSDSGFYLCAWSLNTPEAFFGQGTRLTVV.

The V gene is TRBV30, the J gene TRBJ2-4; possible D gene TRBD2, 5 bases. CDR1 GTSNPN and CDR2 SVGIG come from the germline V gene (reference sequence). The length of the CDR3 is 13 residues. Deletions cut 4 bases from V and 2 bases from J, with 9 bases between. The CDR3 sequence: CAWTAGTKNIQYF. The CDR3, as DNA: TGTGCCTGGACAGCCGGGACCAAAAACATTCAGTACTTC.

The CDR3 DNA reads TGTGCCAGCAGTTTGGGCAGGCCCCGCAACACCGGGGAGCTGTTTTTT. Translating it yields CASSLGRPRNTGELFF. V usage is TRBV28 and J usage is TRBJ2-2, with unresolved D. CDR3 length: 16 amino acids. V gave up 3 bases and J gave up 2 bases, with 13 bases separating them. Germline assignment: CDR1 MDHEN and CDR2 SYDVKM.

The V call is TRBV7-2, the J call TRBJ2-5; D remains ambiguous. Per germline, CDR1 SGHTA and CDR2 FQGNSA. The CDR3 covers 13 residues. With 1 base removed from V and 5 bases from J, the gap between germline ends came to 8 bases. The CDR3 is CASSLGPRETQYF. The CDR3 DNA follows: TGTGCCAGCAGCTTAGGCCCGAGGGAGACCCAGTACTTC. The full variable domain, completed using reference TRBV7-2 and TRBJ2-5, is GAGVSQSPSNKVTEKGKDVELRCDPISGHTALYWYRQSLGQGLEFLIYFQGNSAPDKSGLPSDRFSAERTGGSVSTLTIQRTQQEDSAVYLCASSLGPRETQYFGPGTRLLVL.

The chain carries TRBV24-1 and TRBJ2-5, with 7 bases lining up with TRBD1. J lost 1 base, V lost 4 bases, and 8 bases had no gene match. Germline CDR1 reads KGHDR; CDR2 reads SFDVKD. The CDR3 totals 16 residues. This chain's CDR3 is CATSDGPGQLQETQYF. CDR3 nucleotides: TGTGCCACCAGTGACGGACCGGGACAGCTCCAAGAGACCCAGTACTTC.

This sequence joins TRBV3-1 (or the pseudogene TRBV3-2) and TRBJ2-2, with D maybe TRBD2 (5 bases). Deletions cut 1 base from V and 0 bases from J, with 9 bases between. The CDR3 contains 16 residues. CDR1 LGHDT and CDR2 YNNKEL come from the germline V gene (reference sequence). The CDR3 nucleotides are TGTGCCAGCAGCCAAGGGGAAGCGGCGAACACCGGGGAGCTGTTTTTT. Protein: CASSQGEAANTGELFF.

V gene TRBV12-3 or TRBV12-4 combines with J gene TRBJ1-6; D gene unclear. V lost 5 bases to trimming and J lost 10 bases, with 12 bases between them. This CDR3 is built from 13 residues. This chain's CDR3 is CASSTATVSPLHF. The CDR3 DNA sequence: TGTGCCAGCAGTACAGCTACGGTCTCACCCCTCCACTTT.

The chain recombines TRBV5-5 with TRBJ2-7, with D perhaps TRBD1 (6 bases). The length of the CDR3 is 13 residues. Germline loops: CDR1 SGHKS, CDR2 YYEKEE (reference sequence). V dropped 4 bases and J dropped 3 bases, with 11 bases sitting between them. The CDR3 is CASSRDTFYEQYV. DNA for the CDR3: TGTGCCAGCAGCCGGGACACCTTCTACGAGCAGTACGTC.

This sequence joins TRBV2 and TRBJ2-7; the D is unclear. Looked up from germline, CDR1 is SNHLY and CDR2 is FYNNEI. The CDR3 has 13 amino acids. V was trimmed by 2 bases and J by 2 bases, leaving 7 bases between them. Here the CDR3 reads CASSEQAAYEQYV. As DNA, the CDR3 is TGTGCCAGCAGTGAACAGGCAGCCTACGAGCAGTACGTC.

The chain carries TRBV5-4 and TRBJ2-7, with 12 bases fitting TRBD2. CDR3 length equals 16 residues. Germline CDR1 and CDR2: SGHNT and YYREEE (reference sequence). V dropped 3 bases and J dropped 0; count of bases not matched to a gene: 4. The chain's CDR3 is CASSYGLAGNSYEQYV. Here the CDR3 DNA reads TGTGCCAGCAGCTATGGACTAGCGGGGAACTCCTACGAGCAGTACGTC.

This clone was counted between two and nine times. In nucleotides, the CDR3 is TGTGCCAGCAGTGAATCTAGGACTAAGAACACCGGGGAGCTGTTTTTT. It translates to CASSESRTKNTGELFF. The chain recombines TRBV25-1 with TRBJ2-2, with D perhaps matching TRBD2 (6 bases). The CDR3 runs 16 residues. V lost 1 base and J lost 1, with 10 bases in between. Germline lookup yields CDR1 MGHDK and CDR2 SYGVNS. Combining the CDR3 with reference TRBV25-1 and TRBJ2-2 gives the whole variable domain EADIYQTPRYLVIGTGKKITLECSQTMGHDKMYWYQQDPGMELHLIHYSYGVNSTEKGDLSSESTVSRIRTEHFPLTLESARPSHTSQYLCASSESRTKNTGELFFGEGSRLTVL.

The DNA for the CDR3 is TGCAGTGCTAGTGCGTTGAACACTGAAGCTTTCTTT. Encoded protein: CSASALNTEAFF. V usage is TRBV20-1 and J usage is TRBJ1-1; D gene unclear. V was cut by 3 bases and J by 0 bases, with 5 bases left in between. This CDR3 is built from 12 residues. The germline V gene has CDR1 DFQATT and CDR2 SNEGSKA (reference sequence).

As DNA, the CDR3 is TGTGCCACTACAGCCTCCCACACAGATACGCAGTATTTT. Translated: CATTASHTDTQYF. This sequence joins TRBV10-3 and TRBJ2-3; D is undetermined. The CDR3 totals 13 residues. Germline V gene sequence: CDR1 ENHRY, CDR2 SYGVKD. V dropped 10 bases and J dropped 2 bases, with 13 bases sitting between them.

The table lists this clone with a count of one. The chain uses TRBV11-2 and TRBJ2-7; D might be TRBD2 (6 bases). Germline values: CDR1 SGHAT, CDR2 FQNNGV. There are 13 residues in the CDR3. Trimming took 1 base from V and 5 from J, leaving 9 bases between them. The CDR3 sequence: CASSLAGEDEQYV. The CDR3 DNA sequence: TGTGCCAGCAGCTTAGCCGGGGAGGACGAGCAGTACGTC.

V is TRBV7-6 and J is TRBJ2-3; no firm D call. Trimming took 5 bases from V and 6 from J, leaving 9 bases between them. CDR3 length equals 12 residues. The germline V gene encodes CDR1 SGHVS and CDR2 FNYEAQ. In nucleotides, the CDR3 is TGTGCCAGCAGCCCCACTCGGGATACGCAGTATTTT. Protein: CASSPTRDTQYF.

In DNA, the CDR3 is TGTGCCAGCAGCCATCAGGGGGAGCAGTACGTC. This sequence encodes CASSHQGEQYV. The chain uses TRBV9 and TRBJ2-7, with D maybe TRBD1 (6 bases). The CDR3 is made up of 11 amino acids. Germline V lookup: CDR1 SGDLS, CDR2 YYNGEE. The V gene lost 4 bases and the J gene lost 7 bases, with 9 bases spanning the gap.

The rearrangement uses TRBV10-2 and TRBJ2-7, with TRBD1 as a possible D gene (6 bases). V lost 2 bases and J lost 7, with 9 bases in between. The CDR3 is 12 residues long. Per germline, CDR1 WSHSY and CDR2 SAAADI. The CDR3 bases are TGCGCCAGCAGTGAGGTCCAGGGGGAGCAGTACGTC. It specifies CASSEVQGEQYV.

This clone was seen a handful of times. The genes are TRBV28 and TRBJ1-3, with TRBD1 matching 8 bases. Germline V lookup: CDR1 MDHEN, CDR2 SYDVKM. V was clipped by 5 bases and J by 6 bases; unmatched bases: 9. CDR3 length equals 15 residues. CDR3 bases: TGTGCCAGCAGTCCAGGGGGCGCTACTGCAAACACCATATATTTT. It is translated as CASSPGGATANTIYF.

The chain links TRBV6-2 or TRBV6-3 to TRBJ2-3; D call uncertain. This CDR3 contains 11 residues. Germline CDR1 is MNHEY and CDR2 is SVGEGT. Trimming removed 4 bases from V and 4 bases from J, with 3 bases in between. CDR3 amino acids: CASSSSDTQYF. CDR3 DNA sequence: TGTGCCAGCAGTTCCTCAGATACGCAGTATTTT.

The chain combines TRBV5-1 with TRBJ2-1; TRBD1 might be the D (6 bases). There are 14 residues in the CDR3. Germline V gene data show CDR1 as SGHRS and CDR2 as YFSETQ. The germline V and J ends were trimmed by 3 bases and 1 base, with 8 bases remaining between them. The CDR3 spells CASSWDISYNEQFF. CDR3 bases: TGCGCCAGCAGCTGGGACATTTCCTACAATGAGCAGTTCTTC.

This rearrangement joins TRBV9 to TRBJ2-4; possibly TRBD1 for D (6 bases). The V and J ends lost 4 bases and 8 bases respectively, with 16 bases between them. Germline CDR1 SGDLS, CDR2 YYNGEE. CDR3 length: 14 amino acids. CDR3 DNA: TGTGCCAGCAGCTCCGGACAGCCCTGGGACATTCAGTACTTC. Amino acids: CASSSGQPWDIQYF.

V is TRBV3-1 (or the pseudogene TRBV3-2) and J is TRBJ2-7; 8 bases agree with TRBD1. CDR1 LGHDT and CDR2 YNNKEL come from the germline V gene (reference sequence). J gave up 5 bases and V 0 bases, and 3 bases lay outside the gene matches. The CDR3 totals 14 residues. In nucleotides, the CDR3 is TGTGCCAGCAGCCAAGACATGGACAGGGACGAGCAGTACGTC. Translating gives CASSQDMDRDEQYV.